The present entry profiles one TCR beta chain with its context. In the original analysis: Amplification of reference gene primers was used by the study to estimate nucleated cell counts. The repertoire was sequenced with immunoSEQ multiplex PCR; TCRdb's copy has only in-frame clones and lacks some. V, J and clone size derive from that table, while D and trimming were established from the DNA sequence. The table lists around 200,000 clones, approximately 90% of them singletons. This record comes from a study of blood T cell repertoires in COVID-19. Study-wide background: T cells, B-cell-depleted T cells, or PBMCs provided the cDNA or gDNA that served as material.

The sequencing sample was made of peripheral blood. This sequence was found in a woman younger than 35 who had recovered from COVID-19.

CDR3 coding DNA: TGCGCCAGCAGCACGGACAGCTCTCAGGGGTCCGGCTACACCTTC. It yields the protein CASSTDSSQGSGYTF. This chain uses TRBV5-1 with TRBJ1-2; D might be TRBD1 (6 bases). V was pared by 4 bases and J by 8 bases, with 21 bases between. The CDR3 runs to 15 residues. The germline V gene encodes CDR1 SGHRS and CDR2 YFSETQ.